These 12 T cell receptor beta chains were sequenced from one sample in a study of blood T cell repertoires in COVID-19 (TCRdb year 2020). Library preparation employed the immunoSEQ multiplex PCR assay. TCRdb provides this immuneACCESS table in a form limited to in-frame rearrangements. Some clones are lacking; in checked studies, under half of them reflect an unresolved V gene, and why the rest are absent is not known. Recorded for this sample are 200,000 to 250,000 clones; 70% to 90% of them occurred a single time. About a tenth of the sample rests with the top ten. Sequenced input: PBMCs or T cells enriched from blood (not recorded which). The receptors originated from a man aged 25-45 years who had recovered from COVID-19.

The chain joins TRBV6-5 to TRBJ2-5; TRBD1 matches at 8 bases. V trimming: 4 bases; J trimming: 3 bases; junction bases outside the gene matches: 7. Germline V CDR1 and CDR2: MNHEY, SVGAGI. The CDR3 consists of 15 residues. The CDR3 sequence: CASSSRTGRKETQYF. The DNA for the CDR3 is TGTGCCAGCAGTTCGAGGACAGGGAGAAAAGAGACCCAGTACTTC.

There are a few counts of this clone. This rearrangement joins TRBV19 to TRBJ1-5, with a weak D call TRBD1 (5 bases). Germline V gene sequence: CDR1 LNHDA, CDR2 SQIVND (reference sequence). V was shortened by 7 bases and J by 5 bases, with 15 bases between the two germline ends. The length of the CDR3 is 14 residues. The CDR3 nucleotides read TGTGCCAGTACCCCCGGGGGTACTTATCAGCCCCAGCATTTT. Translating it yields CASTPGGTYQPQHF.

The rearrangement joins TRBV11-3 to TRBJ2-5; D is possibly TRBD2 (5 bases). Germline values: CDR1 SGHNT, CDR2 YENEEA. This CDR3 region has 17 residues. The V end was cut by 3 bases, the J end by 2 bases, with 19 bases between. The CDR3 DNA reads TGTGCCAGCAGCTTTTCCGACCCTCGAGCGGCACAAGAGACCCAGTACTTC. Translated: CASSFSDPRAAQETQYF.

The chain has TRBV19 and TRBJ2-7; 12 bases agree with TRBD1. The CDR3 totals 14 residues. The V gene's germline CDR1 is LNHDA and CDR2 SQIVND (reference sequence). V was clipped by 6 bases and J by 5 bases; unmatched bases: 5. In DNA, the CDR3 is TGTGCCAGTAGGGGACAGGGGGCTAAGCACGAGCAGTACTTC. Translation: CASRGQGAKHEQYF.

V gene TRBV5-6 combines with J gene TRBJ1-6, with TRBD1 as a possible D gene (6 bases). Germline values: CDR1 SGHDT, CDR2 YYEEEE. The V end was cut by 6 bases, the J end by 0 bases, with 19 bases between. The length of the CDR3 is 18 residues. The CDR3 protein is CASTRGQTVFSYNSPLHF. The CDR3 region has the DNA TGTGCCAGCACCCGGGGACAAACTGTATTCTCCTATAATTCACCCCTCCACTTT.

The V call is TRBV7-6, the J call TRBJ2-7; 13 bases match TRBD2. Trimming removed 3 bases from V and 7 bases from J; junction bases left unmatched: 3. CDR1 SGHVS and CDR2 FNYEAQ come from the germline V gene. The CDR3 has 14 amino acids. In DNA form, the CDR3 reads TGTGCCAGCAGCTTGACTAGCGGGGGGATTGAGCAGTACTTC. As protein: CASSLTSGGIEQYF.

The V gene is TRBV3-1 (or the pseudogene TRBV3-2), the J gene TRBJ2-1, with D hard to call. The CDR3 runs to 12 residues. V shed 4 bases and J shed 3 bases, with 4 bases lying between them. Germline assignment: CDR1 LGHDT and CDR2 YNNKEL (reference sequence). The DNA of the CDR3 is TGTGCCAGCAGCCTATACTACAATGAGCAGTTCTTC. Its translation: CASSLYYNEQFF.

Comments on this clone: The same CDR3 arises from other DNA sequences in this sample as well. CDR3 DNA: TGTGCCACCAGTGATTTGGCAGGGGATTACACAGATACGCAGTATTTT. This gives the protein CATSDLAGDYTDTQYF. The chain has TRBV24-1 and TRBJ2-3; D is perhaps TRBD1 (6 bases). With 0 bases removed from V and 2 bases from J, the gap between germline ends came to 11 bases. In germline, CDR1 is KGHDR, CDR2 SFDVKD. The CDR3 spans 16 residues.

This clone appeared a single time. V and J are TRBV7-2 and TRBJ2-3; D possibly corresponds to TRBD1 (5 bases). From germline, CDR1 is SGHTA and CDR2 FQGNSA. CDR3 length: 14 amino acids. V dropped 2 bases and J dropped 3 bases, with 9 bases sitting between them. The CDR3 nucleotides read TGTGCCAGCAGCTTACGACAGTCGACAGATACGCAGTATTTT. The encoded protein is CASSLRQSTDTQYF.

This chain connects TRBV3-1 (or the pseudogene TRBV3-2) to TRBJ2-1; possibly TRBD2 for D (6 bases). Germline V gives CDR1 LGHDT, CDR2 YNNKEL (reference sequence). V was cut by 5 bases and J by 6 bases, with 14 bases left in between. CDR3 size: 14 residues. CDR3 sequence (DNA): TGTGCCAGCAGCTCAGGGACTGATAGCAATGAGCAGTTCTTC. Translating it yields CASSSGTDSNEQFF.

The rearrangement links TRBV25-1 to TRBJ1-2, with 8 bases identical to TRBD1. The CDR3 contains 15 residues. V lost 2 bases, J lost 8 bases, and 10 bases stayed unmatched. Germline V gene data show CDR1 as MGHDK and CDR2 as SYGVNS. The CDR3 nucleotides are TGTGCCAGCAGTGAAGGACAGGGACGGGTCAGCGGCTACACCTTC. Protein product: CASSEGQGRVSGYTF.

The chain's CDR3 is CASSPFRTSVGEQYF. CDR3 bases: TGTGCCAGCAGTCCGTTCCGGACTAGCGTTGGCGAGCAGTACTTC. This chain joins TRBV6-5 and TRBJ2-7; TRBD2 agrees at 9 bases. CDR3 length equals 15 residues. Germline assignment: CDR1 MNHEY and CDR2 SVGAGI. V was pared by 5 bases and J by 6 bases, with 11 bases of the junction left unmatched.